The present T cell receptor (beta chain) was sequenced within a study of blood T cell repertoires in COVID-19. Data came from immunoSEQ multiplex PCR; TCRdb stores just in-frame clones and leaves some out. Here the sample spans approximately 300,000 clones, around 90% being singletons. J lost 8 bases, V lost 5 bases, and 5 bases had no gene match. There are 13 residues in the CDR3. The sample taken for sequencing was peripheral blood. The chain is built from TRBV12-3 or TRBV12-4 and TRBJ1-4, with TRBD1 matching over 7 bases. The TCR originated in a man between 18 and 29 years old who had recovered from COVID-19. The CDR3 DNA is TGTGCCAGCAGTCCTGGACAGGTAGAAAAACTGTTTTTT. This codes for CASSPGQVEKLFF.